This T cell receptor (beta chain) originates from a study of blood T cell repertoires in COVID-19. About the research overall: Whether acute or convalescent, the COVID-19 samples came from the United States, Italy and Spain. PBMCs, B-cell-depleted T cells, or T cells were the source of the cDNA or gDNA that made up the material.

Per the study methods: Amplification of reference gene primers provided the estimated nucleated cell counts. Repertoires were generated with immunoSEQ multiplex PCR, while TCRdb's copy carries only in-frame clones and drops some. V, J and clone size reflect that table, while D and trimming were determined from the DNA. Here the sample spans around 250,000 clones, 82% being singletons. The source material was peripheral blood. The TCR comes from a woman aged 18-30 years with acute or convalescent COVID-19.

CDR3 loop: CSVEVPGQTHFEAFF. Written as DNA, the CDR3 is TGCAGCGTTGAAGTACCGGGACAGACACACTTTGAAGCTTTCTTT. The V gene is TRBV29-1, the J gene TRBJ1-1; TRBD1 agrees at 7 bases. With 1 base clipped from V and 7 bases from J, the junction kept 12 bases outside the gene matches. The V gene's germline CDR1 is SQVTM and CDR2 ANQGSEA. The CDR3 contains 15 residues.